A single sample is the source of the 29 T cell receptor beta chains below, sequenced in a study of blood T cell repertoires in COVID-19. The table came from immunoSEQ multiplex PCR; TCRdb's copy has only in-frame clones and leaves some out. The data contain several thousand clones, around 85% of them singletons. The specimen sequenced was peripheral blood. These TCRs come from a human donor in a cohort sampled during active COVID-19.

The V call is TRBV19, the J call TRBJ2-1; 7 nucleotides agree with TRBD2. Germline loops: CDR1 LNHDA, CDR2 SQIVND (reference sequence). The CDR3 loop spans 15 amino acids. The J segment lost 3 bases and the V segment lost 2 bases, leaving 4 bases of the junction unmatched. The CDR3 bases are TGTGCCAGTAGTATACTCCAGCGGGGCTACAATGAGCAGTTCTTC. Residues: CASSILQRGYNEQFF. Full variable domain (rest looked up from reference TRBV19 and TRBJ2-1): DGGITQSPKYLFRKEGQNVTLSCEQNLNHDAMYWYRQDPGQGLRLIYYSQIVNDFQKGDIAEGYSVSREKKESFPLTVTSAQKNPTAFYLCASSILQRGYNEQFFGPGTRLTVL.

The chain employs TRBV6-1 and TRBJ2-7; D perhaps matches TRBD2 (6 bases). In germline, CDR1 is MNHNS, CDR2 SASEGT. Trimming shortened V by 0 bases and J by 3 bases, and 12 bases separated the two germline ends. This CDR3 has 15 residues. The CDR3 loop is CASSEALAGIYEQYF. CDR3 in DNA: TGTGCCAGCAGTGAAGCGCTTGCGGGGATCTACGAGCAGTACTTC.

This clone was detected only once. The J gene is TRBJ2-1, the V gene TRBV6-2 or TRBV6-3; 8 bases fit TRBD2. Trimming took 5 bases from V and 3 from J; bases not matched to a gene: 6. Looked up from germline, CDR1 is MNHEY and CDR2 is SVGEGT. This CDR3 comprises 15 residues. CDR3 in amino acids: CASSSRAGDYNEQFF. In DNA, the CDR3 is TGTGCCAGCAGTAGTAGAGCGGGAGACTACAATGAGCAGTTCTTC.

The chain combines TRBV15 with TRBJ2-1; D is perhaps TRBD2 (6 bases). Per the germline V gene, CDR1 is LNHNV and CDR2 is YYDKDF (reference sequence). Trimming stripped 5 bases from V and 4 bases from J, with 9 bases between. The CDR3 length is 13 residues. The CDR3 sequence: CATSGRQYNEQFF. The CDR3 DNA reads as TGTGCCACCAGCGGGAGGCAGTACAATGAGCAGTTCTTC.

The CDR3 loop is CASSSSSRTGPDGNYGYTF. The CDR3 DNA reads as TGTGCCAGCAGTTCTTCTTCCCGGACAGGTCCGGATGGAAACTATGGCTACACCTTC. The chain carries TRBV27 and TRBJ1-2; 7 bases map to TRBD1. V was pared by 4 bases and J by 2 bases, with 19 bases of the junction left unmatched. Germline V gives CDR1 MNHEY, CDR2 SMNVEV (reference sequence). This CDR3 is built from 19 residues.

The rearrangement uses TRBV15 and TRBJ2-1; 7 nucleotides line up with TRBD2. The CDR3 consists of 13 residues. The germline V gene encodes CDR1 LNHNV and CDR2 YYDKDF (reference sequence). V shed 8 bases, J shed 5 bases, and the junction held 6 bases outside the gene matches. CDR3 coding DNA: TGTGCCACCCATACTAGCGCGAACAATGAGCAGTTCTTC. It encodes CATHTSANNEQFF.

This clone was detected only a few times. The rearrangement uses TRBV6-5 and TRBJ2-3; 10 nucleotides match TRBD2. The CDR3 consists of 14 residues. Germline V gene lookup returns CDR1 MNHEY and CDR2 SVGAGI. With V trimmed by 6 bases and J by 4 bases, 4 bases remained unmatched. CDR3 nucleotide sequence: TGTGCCAGCAGCCTAGCGGGAGTTTCAGATACGCAGTATTTT. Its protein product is CASSLAGVSDTQYF.

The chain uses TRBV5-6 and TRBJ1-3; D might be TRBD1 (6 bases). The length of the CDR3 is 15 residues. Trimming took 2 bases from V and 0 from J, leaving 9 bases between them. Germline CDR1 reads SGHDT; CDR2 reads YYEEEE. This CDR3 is CASSFTGLSGNTIYF. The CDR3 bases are TGTGCCAGCAGCTTCACAGGGCTCTCTGGAAACACCATATATTTT.

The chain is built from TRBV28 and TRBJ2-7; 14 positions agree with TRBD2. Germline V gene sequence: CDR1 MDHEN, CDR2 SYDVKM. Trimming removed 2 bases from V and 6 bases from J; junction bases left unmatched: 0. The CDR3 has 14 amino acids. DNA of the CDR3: TGTGCCAGCAGTTTAGGGACTAGCGGGAGCGAGCAGTACTTC. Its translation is CASSLGTSGSEQYF.

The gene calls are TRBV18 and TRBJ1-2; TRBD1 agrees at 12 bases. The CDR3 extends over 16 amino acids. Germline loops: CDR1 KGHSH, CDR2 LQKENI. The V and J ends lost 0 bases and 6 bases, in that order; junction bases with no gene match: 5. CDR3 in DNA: TGTGCCAGCTCACCACCGGGGACAGGGGGCGGCGATGGCTACACCTTC. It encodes CASSPPGTGGGDGYTF.

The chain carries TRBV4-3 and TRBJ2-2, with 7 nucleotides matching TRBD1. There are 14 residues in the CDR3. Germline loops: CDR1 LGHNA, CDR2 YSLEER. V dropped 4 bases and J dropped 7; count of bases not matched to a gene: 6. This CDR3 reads CASSPQGIGGELFF. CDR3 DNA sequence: TGCGCCAGCAGCCCACAGGGGATCGGCGGGGAGCTGTTTTTT.

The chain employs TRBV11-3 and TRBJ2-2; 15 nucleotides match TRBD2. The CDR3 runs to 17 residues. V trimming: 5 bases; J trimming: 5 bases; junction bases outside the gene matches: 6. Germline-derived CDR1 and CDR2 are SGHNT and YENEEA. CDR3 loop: CASSAGLAGGGTGELFF. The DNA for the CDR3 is TGTGCCAGCAGCGCGGGACTAGCGGGAGGAGGTACCGGGGAGCTGTTTTTT.

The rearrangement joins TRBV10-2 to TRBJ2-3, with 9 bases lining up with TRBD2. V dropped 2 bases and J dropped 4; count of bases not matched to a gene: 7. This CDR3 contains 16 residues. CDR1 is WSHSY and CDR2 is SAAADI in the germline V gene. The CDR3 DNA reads TGCGCCAGCAGTGAGAGGGGTAGCGGGAGTTCAGATACGCAGTATTTT. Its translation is CASSERGSGSSDTQYF.

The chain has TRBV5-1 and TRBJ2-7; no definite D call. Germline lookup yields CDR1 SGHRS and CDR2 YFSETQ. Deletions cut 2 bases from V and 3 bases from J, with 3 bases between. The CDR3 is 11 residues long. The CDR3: CASSFGYEQYF. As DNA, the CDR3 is TGCGCCAGCAGCTTCGGCTACGAGCAGTACTTC.

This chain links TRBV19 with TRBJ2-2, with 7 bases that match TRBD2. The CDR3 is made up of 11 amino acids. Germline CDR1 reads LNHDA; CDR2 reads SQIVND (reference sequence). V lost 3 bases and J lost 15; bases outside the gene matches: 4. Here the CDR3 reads CASSIPGRVFF. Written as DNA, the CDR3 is TGTGCCAGTAGTATCCCGGGGAGGGTGTTTTTT.

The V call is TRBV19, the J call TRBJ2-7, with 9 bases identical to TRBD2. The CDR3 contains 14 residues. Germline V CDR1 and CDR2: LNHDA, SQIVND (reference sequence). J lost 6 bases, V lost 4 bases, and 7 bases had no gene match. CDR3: CASSNSGRSLEQYF. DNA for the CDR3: TGTGCCAGTAGTAATAGCGGGAGATCCCTCGAGCAGTACTTC.

The CDR3 DNA follows: TGCGCCAGCAGCCAAGATCCCCAGCGGGAGGGGGGGAATGAGCAGTTCTTC. It codes for CASSQDPQREGGNEQFF. The gene calls are TRBV4-3 and TRBJ2-1; 10 bases align to TRBD2. J was trimmed by 7 bases and V by 0 bases; bases with no gene match: 9. The germline V gene has CDR1 LGHNA and CDR2 YSLEER. The CDR3 extends over 17 amino acids.

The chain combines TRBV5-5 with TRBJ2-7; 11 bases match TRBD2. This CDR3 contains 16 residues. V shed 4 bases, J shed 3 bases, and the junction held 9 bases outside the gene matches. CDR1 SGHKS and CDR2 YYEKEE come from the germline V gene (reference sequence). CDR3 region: CASSPTGLAGRYEQYF. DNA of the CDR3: TGTGCCAGCAGCCCCACCGGACTAGCGGGTCGCTACGAGCAGTACTTC. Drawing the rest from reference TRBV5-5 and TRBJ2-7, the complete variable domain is DAGVTQSPTHLIKTRGQQVTLRCSPISGHKSVSWYQQVLGQGPQFIFQYYEKEERGRGNFPDRFSARQFPNYSSELNVNALLLGDSALYLCASSPTGLAGRYEQYFGPGTRLTVT.

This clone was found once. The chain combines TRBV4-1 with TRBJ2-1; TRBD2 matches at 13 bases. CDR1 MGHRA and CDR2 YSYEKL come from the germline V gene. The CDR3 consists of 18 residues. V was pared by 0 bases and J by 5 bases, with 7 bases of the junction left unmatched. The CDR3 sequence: CASSQDRGTSGKDNEQFF. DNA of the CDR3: TGCGCCAGCAGCCAAGATCGTGGGACTAGCGGGAAGGACAATGAGCAGTTCTTC.

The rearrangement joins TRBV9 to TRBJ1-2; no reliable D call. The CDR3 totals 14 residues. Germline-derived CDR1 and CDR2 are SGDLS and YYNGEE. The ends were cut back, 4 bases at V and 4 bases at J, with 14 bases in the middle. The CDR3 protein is CASSPDRQTYGYTF. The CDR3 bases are TGTGCCAGCAGCCCTGACCGACAAACCTATGGCTACACCTTC.

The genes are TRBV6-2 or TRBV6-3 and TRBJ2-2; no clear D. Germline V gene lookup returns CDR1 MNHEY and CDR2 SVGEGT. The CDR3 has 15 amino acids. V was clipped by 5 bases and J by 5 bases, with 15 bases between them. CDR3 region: CASSLERLWTGELFF. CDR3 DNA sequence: TGTGCCAGCAGTCTAGAGAGATTATGGACCGGGGAGCTGTTTTTT.

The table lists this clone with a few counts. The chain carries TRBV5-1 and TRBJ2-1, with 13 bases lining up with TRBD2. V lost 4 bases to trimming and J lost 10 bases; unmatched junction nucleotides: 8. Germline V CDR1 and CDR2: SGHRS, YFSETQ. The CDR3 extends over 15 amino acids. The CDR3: CASSAGLAGVWEQFF. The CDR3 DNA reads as TGCGCCAGCAGCGCAGGACTAGCGGGAGTATGGGAGCAGTTCTTC.

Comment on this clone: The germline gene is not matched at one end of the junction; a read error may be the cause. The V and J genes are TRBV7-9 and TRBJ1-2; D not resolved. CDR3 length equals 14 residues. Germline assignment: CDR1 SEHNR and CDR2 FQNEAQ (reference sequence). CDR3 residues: CVSSPAGGPYGYTF. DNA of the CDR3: TGTGTCAGCAGCCCAGCAGGCGGGCCCTATGGCTACACCTTC. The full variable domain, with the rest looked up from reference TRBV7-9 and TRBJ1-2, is DTGVSQNPRHKITKRGQNVTFRCDPISEHNRLYWYRQTLGQGPEFLTYFQNEAQLEKSRLLSDRFSAERPKGSFSTLEIQRTEQGDSAMYLCVSSPAGGPYGYTFGSGTRLTVV.

This chain's CDR3 is CASSFFVAGGTGELFF. CDR3 sequence (DNA): TGTGCCAGCAGCTTTTTTGTGGCAGGGGGCACCGGGGAGCTGTTTTTT. This chain uses TRBV7-6 with TRBJ2-2; 7 nucleotides match TRBD1. Germline lookup yields CDR1 SGHVS and CDR2 FNYEAQ. The V gene end was trimmed by 3 bases and the J gene end by 4 bases; junction bases not matched to a gene: 8. This CDR3 has 16 amino acids.

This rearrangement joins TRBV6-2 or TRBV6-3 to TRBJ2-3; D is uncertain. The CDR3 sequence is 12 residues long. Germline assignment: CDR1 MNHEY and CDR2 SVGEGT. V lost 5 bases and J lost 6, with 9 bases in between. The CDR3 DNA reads TGTGCCAGCAGTGACAATTGGGATACGCAGTATTTT. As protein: CASSDNWDTQYF.

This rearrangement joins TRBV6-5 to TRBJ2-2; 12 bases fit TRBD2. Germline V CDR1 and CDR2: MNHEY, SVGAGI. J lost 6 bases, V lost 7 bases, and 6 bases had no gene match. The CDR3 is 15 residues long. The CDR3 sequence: CASKPGTSGSGELFF. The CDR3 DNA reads TGTGCCAGCAAACCAGGGACTAGCGGGTCCGGGGAGCTGTTTTTT.

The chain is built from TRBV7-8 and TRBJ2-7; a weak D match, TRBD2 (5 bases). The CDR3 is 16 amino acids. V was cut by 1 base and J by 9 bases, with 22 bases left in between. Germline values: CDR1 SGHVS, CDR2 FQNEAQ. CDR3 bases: TGTGCCAGCAGCTTAGGAGCGGCGGGCCTTCAATTTGGGCAGTACTTC. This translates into CASSLGAAGLQFGQYF.

In DNA form, the CDR3 reads TGTGCCAGCAGAATCGACATCACCTATGGCTACACCTTC. Encoded protein: CASRIDITYGYTF. The rearrangement joins TRBV6-6 to TRBJ1-2; D not resolved. The CDR3 extends over 13 amino acids. V was cut by 6 bases and J by 4 bases, with 12 bases left in between. CDR1 and CDR2 from the germline V gene are MNHNY and SVGAGI (reference sequence).

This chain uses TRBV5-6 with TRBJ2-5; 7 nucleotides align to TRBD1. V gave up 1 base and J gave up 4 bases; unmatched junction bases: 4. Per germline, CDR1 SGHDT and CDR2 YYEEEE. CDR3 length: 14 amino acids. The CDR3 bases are TGTGCCAGCAGCTTGCCGACAGGGCGAGAGACCCAGTACTTC. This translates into CASSLPTGRETQYF.